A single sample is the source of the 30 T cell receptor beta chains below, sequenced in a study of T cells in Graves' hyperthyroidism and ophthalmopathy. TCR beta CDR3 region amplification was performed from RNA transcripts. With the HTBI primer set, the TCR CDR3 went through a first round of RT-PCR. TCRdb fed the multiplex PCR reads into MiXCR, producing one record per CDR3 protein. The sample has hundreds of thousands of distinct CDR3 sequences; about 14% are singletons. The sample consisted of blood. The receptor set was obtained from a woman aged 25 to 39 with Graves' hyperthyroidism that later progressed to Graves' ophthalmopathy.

CDR3 bases: TGTGCCAGCTTTTACCAGCGGACAGCCAGCACAGATACGCAGTATTTT. It codes for CASFYQRTASTDTQYF. The chain has TRBV5-6 and TRBJ2-3; a weak D match, TRBD1 (6 bases). CDR3 length: 16 residues. The V end was cut by 7 bases, the J end by 0 bases, with 18 bases between. The germline V gene has CDR1 SGHDT and CDR2 YYEEEE.

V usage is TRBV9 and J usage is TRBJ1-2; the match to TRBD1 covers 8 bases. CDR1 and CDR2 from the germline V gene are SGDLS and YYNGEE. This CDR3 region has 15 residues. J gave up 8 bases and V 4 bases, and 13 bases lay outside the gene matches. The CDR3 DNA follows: TGTGCCAGCAGCTGGGAACGGGACAGGATCGGAGGCTACACCTTC. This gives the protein CASSWERDRIGGYTF.

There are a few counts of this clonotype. The CDR3 here is CASRGVFRSNEKLFF. The CDR3, as DNA: TGCGCCAGCAGAGGGGTTTTCCGCAGTAATGAAAAACTGTTTTTT. This chain connects TRBV4-1 to TRBJ1-4; weak D call: TRBD1 (5 bases). Germline V gene data show CDR1 as MGHRA and CDR2 as YSYEKL. The CDR3 spans 15 residues. Trimming pared 6 bases from V and 4 bases from J, leaving 15 bases between.

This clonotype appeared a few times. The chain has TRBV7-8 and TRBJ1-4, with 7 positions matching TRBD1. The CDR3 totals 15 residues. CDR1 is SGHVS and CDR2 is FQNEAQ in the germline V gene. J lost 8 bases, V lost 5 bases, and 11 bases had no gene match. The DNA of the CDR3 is TGTGCCAGCAGCCTACAGGGGAGTGGTGGCGAAAAACTGTTTTTT. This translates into CASSLQGSGGEKLFF.

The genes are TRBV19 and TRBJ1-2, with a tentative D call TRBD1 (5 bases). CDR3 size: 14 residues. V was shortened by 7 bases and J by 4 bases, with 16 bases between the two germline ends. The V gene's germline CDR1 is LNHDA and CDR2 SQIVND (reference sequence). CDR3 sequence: CASTQGAGSYGYTF. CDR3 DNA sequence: TGTGCCAGTACCCAGGGAGCAGGGAGCTATGGCTACACCTTC.

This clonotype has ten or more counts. The CDR3 sequence is CASSPMEGGGYTF. CDR3 sequence (DNA): TGTGCCAGCTCACCCATGGAGGGGGGCGGCTACACCTTC. The J gene is TRBJ1-2, the V gene TRBV18; TRBD1 is a possible D gene (6 bases). Germline-derived CDR1 and CDR2 are KGHSH and LQKENI. Trimming removed 3 bases at V and 8 bases at J, with 13 bases between. The CDR3 contains 13 residues.

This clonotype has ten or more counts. The CDR3 loop reads CASSYGQGTEAFF. CDR3 nucleotide sequence: TGTGCCAGCAGTTACGGACAGGGCACTGAAGCTTTCTTT. V and J are TRBV6-1 and TRBJ1-1; 8 bases are a match to TRBD1. This CDR3 has 13 residues. The V gene end was trimmed by 5 bases and the J gene end by 4 bases; junction bases not matched to a gene: 3. Germline V CDR1 and CDR2: MNHNS, SASEGT.

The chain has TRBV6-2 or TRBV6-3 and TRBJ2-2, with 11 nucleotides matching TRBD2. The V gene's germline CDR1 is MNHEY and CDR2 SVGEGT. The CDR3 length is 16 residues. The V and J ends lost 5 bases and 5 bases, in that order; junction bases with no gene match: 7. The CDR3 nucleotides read TGTGCCAGCAGTCACATAGCGGGAGGGGGAACCGGGGAGCTGTTTTTT. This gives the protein CASSHIAGGGTGELFF.

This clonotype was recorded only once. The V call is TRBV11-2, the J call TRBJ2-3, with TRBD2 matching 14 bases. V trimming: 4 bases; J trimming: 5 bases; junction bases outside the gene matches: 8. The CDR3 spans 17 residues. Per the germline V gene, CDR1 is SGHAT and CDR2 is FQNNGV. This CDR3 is CASSSFPGLAGVDTQYF. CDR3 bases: TGTGCCAGCAGCTCCTTCCCGGGACTAGCGGGAGTAGATACGCAGTATTTT.

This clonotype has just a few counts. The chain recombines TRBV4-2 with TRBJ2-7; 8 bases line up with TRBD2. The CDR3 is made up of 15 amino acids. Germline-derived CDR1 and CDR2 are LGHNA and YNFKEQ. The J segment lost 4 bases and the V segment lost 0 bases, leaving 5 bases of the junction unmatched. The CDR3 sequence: CASSQETAGVYEQYF. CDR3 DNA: TGTGCCAGCAGCCAAGAGACAGCGGGAGTTTACGAGCAGTACTTC.

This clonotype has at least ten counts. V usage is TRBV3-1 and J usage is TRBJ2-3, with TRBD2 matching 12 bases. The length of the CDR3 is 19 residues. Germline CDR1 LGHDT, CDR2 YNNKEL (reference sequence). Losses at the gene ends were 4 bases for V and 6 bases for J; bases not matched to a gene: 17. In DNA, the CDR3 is TGTGCCAGCAGCCTAGGGACTCTCTCTAGCGGGAGGGCCGCGGATACGCAGTATTTT. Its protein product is CASSLGTLSSGRAADTQYF.

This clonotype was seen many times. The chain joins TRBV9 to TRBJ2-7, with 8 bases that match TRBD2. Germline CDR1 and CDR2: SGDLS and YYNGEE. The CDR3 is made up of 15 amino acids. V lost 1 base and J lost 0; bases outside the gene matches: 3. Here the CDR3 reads CASSVLAGSSYEQYF. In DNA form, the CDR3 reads TGTGCCAGCAGCGTACTAGCGGGTAGCTCCTACGAGCAGTACTTC.

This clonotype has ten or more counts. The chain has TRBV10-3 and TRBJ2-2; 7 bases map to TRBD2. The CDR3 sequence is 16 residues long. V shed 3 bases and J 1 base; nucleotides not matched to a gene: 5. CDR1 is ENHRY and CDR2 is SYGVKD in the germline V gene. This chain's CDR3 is CAISDYGGGNTGELFF. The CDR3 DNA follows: TGTGCCATCAGTGACTATGGCGGGGGGAACACCGGGGAGCTGTTTTTT.

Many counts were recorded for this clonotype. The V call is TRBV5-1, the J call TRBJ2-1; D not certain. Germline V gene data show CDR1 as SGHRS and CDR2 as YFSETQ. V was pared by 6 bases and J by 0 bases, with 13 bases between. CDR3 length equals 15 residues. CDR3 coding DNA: TGCGCCAGCACCCAGGCCGACCTCTCCTACAATGAGCAGTTCTTC. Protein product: CASTQADLSYNEQFF.

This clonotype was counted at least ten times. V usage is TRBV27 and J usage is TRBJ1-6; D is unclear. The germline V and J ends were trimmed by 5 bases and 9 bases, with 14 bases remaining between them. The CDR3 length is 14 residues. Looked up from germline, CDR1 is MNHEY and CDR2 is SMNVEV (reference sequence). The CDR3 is CASSLRGPSSPLHF. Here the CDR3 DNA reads TGTGCCAGCAGTCTCAGAGGACCTTCTTCACCCCTCCACTTT.

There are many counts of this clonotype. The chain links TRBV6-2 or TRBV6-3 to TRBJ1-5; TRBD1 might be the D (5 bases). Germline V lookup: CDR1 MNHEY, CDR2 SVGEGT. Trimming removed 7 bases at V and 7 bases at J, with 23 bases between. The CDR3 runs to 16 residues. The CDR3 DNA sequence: TGTGCCAGCACTGCTCTAGGGGCCACGGGAGGCCAGCCCCAGCATTTT. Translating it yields CASTALGATGGQPQHF.

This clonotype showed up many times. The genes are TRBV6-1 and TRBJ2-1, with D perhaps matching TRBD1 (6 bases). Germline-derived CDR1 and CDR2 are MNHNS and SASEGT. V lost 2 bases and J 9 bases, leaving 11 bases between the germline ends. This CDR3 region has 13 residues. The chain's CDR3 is CASSEITGTEQFF. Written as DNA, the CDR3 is TGTGCCAGCAGTGAAATCACAGGGACTGAGCAGTTCTTC.

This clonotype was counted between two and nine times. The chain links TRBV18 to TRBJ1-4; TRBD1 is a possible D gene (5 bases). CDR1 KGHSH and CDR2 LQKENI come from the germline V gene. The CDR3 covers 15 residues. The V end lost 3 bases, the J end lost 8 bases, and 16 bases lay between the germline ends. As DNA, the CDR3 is TGTGCCAGCTCACCCTACGTCACAGGAGACGAAAAACTGTTTTTT. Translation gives CASSPYVTGDEKLFF.

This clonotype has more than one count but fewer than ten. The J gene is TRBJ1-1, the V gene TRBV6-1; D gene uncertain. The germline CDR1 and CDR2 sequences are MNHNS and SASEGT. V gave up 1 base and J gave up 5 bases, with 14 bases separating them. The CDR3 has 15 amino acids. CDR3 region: CASSEGSGVRTEAFF. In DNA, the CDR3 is TGTGCCAGCAGTGAAGGAAGCGGCGTGAGGACTGAAGCTTTCTTT.

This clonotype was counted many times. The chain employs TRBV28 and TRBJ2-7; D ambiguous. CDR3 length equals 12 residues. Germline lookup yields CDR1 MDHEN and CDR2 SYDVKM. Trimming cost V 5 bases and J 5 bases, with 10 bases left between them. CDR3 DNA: TGTGCCAGCAGTCCTCGTTGGAACGAGCAGTACTTC. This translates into CASSPRWNEQYF.

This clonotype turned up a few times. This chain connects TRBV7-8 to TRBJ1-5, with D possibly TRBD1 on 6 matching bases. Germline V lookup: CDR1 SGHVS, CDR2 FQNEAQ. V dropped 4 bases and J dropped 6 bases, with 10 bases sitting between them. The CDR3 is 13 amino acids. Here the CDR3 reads CASSWDTPQPQHF. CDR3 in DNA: TGTGCCAGCAGCTGGGACACCCCTCAGCCCCAGCATTTT.

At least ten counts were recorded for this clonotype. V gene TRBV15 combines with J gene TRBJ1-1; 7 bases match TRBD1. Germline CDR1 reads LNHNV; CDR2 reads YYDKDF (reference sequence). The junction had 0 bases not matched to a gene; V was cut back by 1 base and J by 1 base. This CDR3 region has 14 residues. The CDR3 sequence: CATSRGQGNTEAFF. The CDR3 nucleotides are TGTGCCACCAGCAGAGGACAGGGGAACACTGAAGCTTTCTTT.

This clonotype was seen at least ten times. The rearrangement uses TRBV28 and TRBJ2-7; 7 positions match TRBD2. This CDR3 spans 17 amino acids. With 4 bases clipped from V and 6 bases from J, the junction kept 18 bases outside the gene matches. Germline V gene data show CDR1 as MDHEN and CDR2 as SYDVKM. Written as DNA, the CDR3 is TGTGCCAGCAGTTCACTCTGGATCGTGGCGGGAGTGAGCGAGCAGTACTTC. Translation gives CASSSLWIVAGVSEQYF. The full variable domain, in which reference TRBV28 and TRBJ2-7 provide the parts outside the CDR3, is DVKVTQSSRYLVKRTGEKVFLECVQDMDHENMFWYRQDPGLGLRLIYFSYDVKMKEKGDIPEGYSVSREKKERFSLILESASTNQTSMYLCASSSLWIVAGVSEQYFGPGTRLTVT.

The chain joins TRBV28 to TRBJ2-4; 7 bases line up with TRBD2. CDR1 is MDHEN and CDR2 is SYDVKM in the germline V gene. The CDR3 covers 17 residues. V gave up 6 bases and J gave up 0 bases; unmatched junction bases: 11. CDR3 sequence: CASSPLADPPAKNIQYF. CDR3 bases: TGTGCCAGCAGCCCGCTAGCGGACCCCCCAGCCAAAAACATTCAGTACTTC.

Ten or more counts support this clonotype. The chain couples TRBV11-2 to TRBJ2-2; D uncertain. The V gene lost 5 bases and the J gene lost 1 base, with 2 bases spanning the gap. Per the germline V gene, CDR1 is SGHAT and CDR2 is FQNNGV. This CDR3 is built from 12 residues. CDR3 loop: CASSMNTGELFF. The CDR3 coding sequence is TGTGCCAGCAGCATGAACACCGGGGAGCTGTTTTTT.

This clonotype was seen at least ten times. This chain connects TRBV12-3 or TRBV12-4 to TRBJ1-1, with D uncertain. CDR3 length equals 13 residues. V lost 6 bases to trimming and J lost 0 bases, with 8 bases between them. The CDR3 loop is CASSRNMNTEAFF. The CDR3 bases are TGTGCCAGCAGCCGTAACATGAACACTGAAGCTTTCTTT.

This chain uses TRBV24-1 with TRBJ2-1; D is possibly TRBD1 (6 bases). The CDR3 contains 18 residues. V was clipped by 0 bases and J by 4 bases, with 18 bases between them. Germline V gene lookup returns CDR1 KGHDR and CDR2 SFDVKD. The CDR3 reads CATSDLHVLSGEYNEQFF. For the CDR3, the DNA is TGTGCCACCAGTGATTTGCATGTATTGTCAGGGGAGTACAATGAGCAGTTCTTC.

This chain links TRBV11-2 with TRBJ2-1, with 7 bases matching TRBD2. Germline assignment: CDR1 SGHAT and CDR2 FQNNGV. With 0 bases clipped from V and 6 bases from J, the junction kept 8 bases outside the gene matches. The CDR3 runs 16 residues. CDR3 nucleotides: TGTGCCAGCAGCTTAGAATGGCTAGCGGTGGGCAATGAGCAGTTCTTC. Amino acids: CASSLEWLAVGNEQFF.

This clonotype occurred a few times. The CDR3 reads CASSKSPLQETQYF. In DNA form, the CDR3 reads TGTGCCAGCAGTAAATCTCCCCTACAAGAGACCCAGTACTTC. The chain links TRBV25-1 to TRBJ2-5; D uncertain. Germline V lookup: CDR1 MGHDK, CDR2 SYGVNS. CDR3 length: 14 amino acids. Trimming left V 5 bases short and J 2 bases short, with 12 bases between.

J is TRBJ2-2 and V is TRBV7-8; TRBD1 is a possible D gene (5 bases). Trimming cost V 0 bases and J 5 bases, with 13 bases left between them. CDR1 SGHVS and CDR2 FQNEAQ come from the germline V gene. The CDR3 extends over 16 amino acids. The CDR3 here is CASSLAAQGNTGELFF. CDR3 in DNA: TGTGCCAGCAGCTTAGCAGCCCAGGGAAATACCGGGGAGCTGTTTTTT.